This T cell receptor beta chain originates from a study of blood T cell repertoires in COVID-19. Study context: T cells, B-cell-depleted T cells, or PBMCs supplied cDNA or gDNA.

Ages ranged from about 18 to 89 years, with residence in some 25 US areas. Symptom resolution, clearance, or two negative PCRs marked donors in Cohort 3 as recovered. This clone was observed a single time. In the original analysis: Estimates of nucleated cell counts were drawn from the amplification of reference gene primers. Method: immunoSEQ multiplex PCR; TCRdb's copy keeps in-frame clones and lacks some. Clone size and V and J calls were adopted from that table, with D and trimming inferred from the DNA. The table records 150,000 to 200,000 clones, around 87% of them present only once. The CDR3 sequence is 15 residues long.

The sequence came from a woman in her fifties or sixties who had recovered from COVID-19. The specimen was PBMCs or T cells enriched from blood (not recorded which). The chain employs TRBV12-2 and TRBJ2-5; the table's D call, TRBD2, was not checked against the DNA. TRBV12-2 is a pseudogene. The CDR3 sequence: CASRFPGLLQETQYF. The CDR3 region has the DNA TGTGCAAGTCGCTTTCCGGGACTACTACAAGAGACCCAGTACTTC.